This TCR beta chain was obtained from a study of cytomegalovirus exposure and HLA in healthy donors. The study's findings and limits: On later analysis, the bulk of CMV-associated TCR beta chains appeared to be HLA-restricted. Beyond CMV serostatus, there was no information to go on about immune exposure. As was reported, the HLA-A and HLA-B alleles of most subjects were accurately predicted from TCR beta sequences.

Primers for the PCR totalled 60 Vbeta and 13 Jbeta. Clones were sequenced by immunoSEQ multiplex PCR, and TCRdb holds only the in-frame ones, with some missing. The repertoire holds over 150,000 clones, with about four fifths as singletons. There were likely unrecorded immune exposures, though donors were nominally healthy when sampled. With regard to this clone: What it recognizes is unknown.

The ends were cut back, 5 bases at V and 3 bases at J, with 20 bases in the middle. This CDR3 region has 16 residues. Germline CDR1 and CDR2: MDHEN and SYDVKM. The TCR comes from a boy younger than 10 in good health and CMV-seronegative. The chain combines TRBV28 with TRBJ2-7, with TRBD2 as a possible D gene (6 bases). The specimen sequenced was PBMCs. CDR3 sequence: CASSRLEGQDYYEQYF. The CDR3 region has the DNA TGTGCCAGCAGTCGGCTCGAAGGGCAGGACTACTACGAGCAGTACTTC.